The sequence of this TCR beta chain was determined in a study of T cell responses to AZD1222 COVID-19 vaccine. Sequencing used immunoSEQ multiplex PCR; TCRdb keeps in-frame clones, though not all of them. This sample has some 54,000 clones, with 89% found just once. Study-wide results and caveats: Of the AZD1222 recipients, only 5 to 7 were seropositive at baseline. Possibly, clonal diversity was underestimated; donors were largely white British and included more females.

Germline CDR1 is MNHNS and CDR2 is SASEGT. The V and J ends lost 2 bases and 7 bases respectively, with 11 bases between them. The CDR3 spans 13 residues. As for this clone: Its matching antigen is unknown.

The starting material was peripheral blood, obtained on day 0 of AZD1222 vaccination. This clonotype originated in an adult in good health. The chain uses TRBV6-1 and TRBJ1-2; D is ambiguous. Here the CDR3 DNA reads TGTGCCAGCAGTGAATCCCCAACCAGTGGCTACACCTTC. It is translated as CASSESPTSGYTF.